The 26 T cell receptor beta chains in this list originate from one sample, sequenced in a study of cytomegalovirus exposure and HLA in healthy donors. Primers for the PCR totalled 60 Vbeta and 13 Jbeta. Sequencing used immunoSEQ multiplex PCR; TCRdb keeps in-frame clones, though not all of them. The repertoire holds some 200,000 clones, with 75% to 85% as singletons. The sequenced material came from PBMCs. These receptor sequences come from a middle-aged woman in good health and CMV-seronegative.

The rearrangement links TRBV7-9 to TRBJ2-5, with unresolved D. CDR3 length equals 10 residues. Germline values: CDR1 SEHNR, CDR2 FQNEAQ (reference sequence). Trimming cost V 8 bases and J 7 bases, with 8 bases left between them. This CDR3 is CASESRTQYF. CDR3 nucleotides: TGTGCCAGCGAGTCGAGGACCCAGTACTTC.

This chain links TRBV5-8 with TRBJ1-5, with D maybe TRBD1 (5 bases). Trimming shortened V by 1 base and J by 5 bases, and 10 bases separated the two germline ends. In germline, CDR1 is SGHTS, CDR2 YDEGEE. The CDR3 loop spans 14 amino acids. The CDR3 sequence: CASSLFMGHQPQHF. CDR3 nucleotides: TGTGCCAGCAGCTTGTTCATGGGGCATCAGCCCCAGCATTTT. Supplemented by reference TRBV5-8 and TRBJ1-5, the full variable domain reads EAGVTQSPTHLIKTRGQQATLRCSPISGHTSVYWYQQALGLGLQFLLWYDEGEERNRGNFPPRFSGRQFPNYSSELNVNALELEDSALYLCASSLFMGHQPQHFGDGTRLSIL.

V gene TRBV5-3 combines with J gene TRBJ2-6, with a tentative D call TRBD1 (6 bases). TRBV5-3 is designated an ORF whose function remains uncertain. Trimming took off 5 bases at V and 1 base at J, with 19 bases between the two ends. CDR3 length equals 18 residues. Here the CDR3 reads CARSYTGFVGSGANVLTF. CDR3 DNA sequence: TGTGCCAGAAGTTACACAGGGTTCGTTGGGTCTGGGGCCAACGTCCTGACTTTC.

The chain joins TRBV7-8 to TRBJ2-2, with D tentatively TRBD1 (5 bases). CDR3 length: 13 amino acids. Germline-derived CDR1 and CDR2 are SGHVS and FQNEAQ. V shed 5 bases and J shed 5 bases, with 9 bases lying between them. The CDR3 region has the DNA TGTGCCAGCAGCGAGAAGGGGACCGGGGAGCTGTTTTTT. Protein sequence: CASSEKGTGELFF. The full variable domain, rest sourced from reference TRBV7-8 and TRBJ2-2, is GAGVSQSPRYKVAKRGQDVALRCDPISGHVSLFWYQQALGQGPEFLTYFQNEAQLDKSGLPSDRFFAERPEGSVSTLKIQRTQQEDSAVYLCASSEKGTGELFFGEGSRLTVL.

The chain uses TRBV19 and TRBJ2-2; the D gene is possibly TRBD1 (6 bases). In germline, CDR1 is LNHDA, CDR2 SQIVND (reference sequence). V lost 10 bases and J 7 bases, leaving 16 bases between the germline ends. This CDR3 is 13 amino acids long. In DNA, the CDR3 is TGTGCCACCAAAGACAGGTATATCGGGGAGCTGTTTTTT. Translation: CATKDRYIGELFF.

The V call is TRBV4-1, the J call TRBJ2-7; 10 bases agree with TRBD2. There are 15 residues in the CDR3. J gave up 4 bases and V 2 bases, and 5 bases lay outside the gene matches. Germline CDR1 reads MGHRA; CDR2 reads YSYEKL. CDR3 DNA sequence: TGCGCCAGCAGCCAATGGGCTAGCGGGAGTTACGAGCAGTACTTC. Translating gives CASSQWASGSYEQYF.

Concerning this clone itself: Different DNA sequences within this sample yield the same CDR3. The V call is TRBV18, the J call TRBJ1-3, with 9 bases fitting TRBD1. The ends lost 3 bases at V and 4 bases at J; junction bases unmatched: 4. In germline, CDR1 is KGHSH, CDR2 LQKENI. The CDR3 is 15 amino acids. DNA for the CDR3: TGTGCCAGCTCACCCGGGACAGGGTCAGGAAACACCATATATTTT. Amino acid sequence: CASSPGTGSGNTIYF.

The CDR3 sequence is CASSWSGTANYEQYF. DNA of the CDR3: TGTGCCAGTAGTTGGTCCGGGACAGCAAATTACGAGCAGTACTTC. The V gene is TRBV19, the J gene TRBJ2-7, with 7 bases that match TRBD1. V lost 5 bases and J lost 4; bases outside the gene matches: 11. The CDR3 consists of 15 residues. Germline V gene sequence: CDR1 LNHDA, CDR2 SQIVND (reference sequence).

This clone was seen a single time. V gene TRBV7-2 combines with J gene TRBJ2-7, with 8 bases fitting TRBD2. Germline lookup yields CDR1 SGHTA and CDR2 FQGNSA. The CDR3 contains 15 residues. V trimming: 5 bases; J trimming: 0 bases; junction bases outside the gene matches: 6. In nucleotides, the CDR3 is TGTGCCAGCAGCCTACAAGCGGGAGCCTCCTACGAGCAGTACTTC. It is translated as CASSLQAGASYEQYF.

The chain joins TRBV6-5 to TRBJ1-1, with a tentative D call TRBD1 (5 bases). This CDR3 region has 14 residues. Germline CDR1 MNHEY, CDR2 SVGAGI. The V gene lost 0 bases and the J gene lost 7 bases, with 12 bases spanning the gap. CDR3 residues: CASSYSSSGGEAFF. The CDR3 DNA reads TGTGCCAGCAGTTACTCGAGCTCCGGGGGTGAAGCTTTCTTT.

This chain links TRBV5-1 with TRBJ2-1, with TRBD2 matching over 8 bases. The CDR3 is 17 residues long. J gave up 6 bases and V 4 bases, and 15 bases lay outside the gene matches. Germline loops: CDR1 SGHRS, CDR2 YFSETQ. The CDR3 sequence is CASSLSRGMAGGNEQFF. Here the CDR3 DNA reads TGCGCCAGCAGCCTTTCCCGCGGGATGGCGGGAGGCAATGAGCAGTTCTTC.

This chain uses TRBV2 with TRBJ2-7; 7 bases map to TRBD2. The length of the CDR3 is 14 residues. Losses at the gene ends were 10 bases for V and 2 bases for J; bases not matched to a gene: 11. Germline-derived CDR1 and CDR2 are SNHLY and FYNNEI. The CDR3 spells CAISGGSYPYEQYF. CDR3 DNA: TGTGCCATCTCTGGCGGGAGTTATCCCTACGAGCAGTACTTC.

The V and J genes are TRBV28 and TRBJ1-3; tentative D call: TRBD1 (5 bases). Germline V CDR1 and CDR2: MDHEN, SYDVKM. Deletions cut 7 bases from V and 0 bases from J, with 13 bases between. The CDR3 consists of 15 residues. CDR3 sequence (DNA): TGTGCCAGCACCCGGGACTGGCTCTCTGGAAACACCATATATTTT. The encoded protein is CASTRDWLSGNTIYF.

In regard to this clone: Because it lacks the conserved phenylalanine or tryptophan at the end, this CDR3 is likely a read error. The chain uses TRBV15 and TRBJ2-7; 10 bases are shared with TRBD2. With V trimmed by 4 bases and J by 1 base, 4 bases remained unmatched. Germline CDR1 and CDR2: LNHNV and YYDKDF (reference sequence). The CDR3 sequence is 15 residues long. As DNA, the CDR3 is TGTGCCACCAGCAAGAATAGCGGGAGGTCCTACGAGCAGTACCTC. Translating gives CATSKNSGRSYEQYL.

The J gene is TRBJ1-1, the V gene TRBV5-4; 11 bases are shared with TRBD1. From germline, CDR1 is SGHNT and CDR2 YYREEE (reference sequence). After removal of 4 bases from V and 3 bases from J, the junction contained 8 bases not matched to a gene. The CDR3 contains 16 residues. The CDR3 bases are TGTGCCAGCAGCAATCCCCCGGGACAGGGGGACACTGAAGCTTTCTTT. This encodes CASSNPPGQGDTEAFF.

This clone was seen just once. The chain has TRBV9 and TRBJ2-5; TRBD2 is a possible D gene (6 bases). Germline V lookup: CDR1 SGDLS, CDR2 YYNGEE. V lost 6 bases to trimming and J lost 2 bases, with 14 bases between them. The CDR3 runs 14 residues. As DNA, the CDR3 is TGTGCCAGCACCCGGGACGCGGGACAAGAGACCCAGTACTTC. Its translation is CASTRDAGQETQYF.

The genes are TRBV7-8 and TRBJ2-7; 11 nucleotides line up with TRBD1. This CDR3 region has 15 residues. V lost 1 base, J lost 3 bases, and 2 bases stayed unmatched. Per the germline V gene, CDR1 is SGHVS and CDR2 is FQNEAQ. In DNA, the CDR3 is TGTGCCAGCAGCTTAGTGGGGACAGGGGGCTACGAGCAGTACTTC. Its translation is CASSLVGTGGYEQYF.

The chain uses TRBV5-4 and TRBJ1-1; D not certain. Trimming took 5 bases from V and 0 from J, leaving 14 bases between them. Germline V CDR1 and CDR2: SGHNT, YYREEE (reference sequence). CDR3 length equals 15 residues. The CDR3 DNA reads as TGTGCCAGCAGTATTGAGGGCGCAATGAACACTGAAGCTTTCTTT. It encodes CASSIEGAMNTEAFF.

This clone has only a few counts. One junction end disagrees with the germline gene, perhaps due to a read error. The gene calls are TRBV7-9 and TRBJ1-2; a possible D gene is TRBD1 (5 bases). The CDR3 sequence is 11 residues long. Germline CDR1 SEHNR, CDR2 FQNEAQ (reference sequence). This CDR3 is CSSSTTVDYTF. DNA of the CDR3: TGTTCCAGCAGCACGACAGTTGACTACACCTTC.

This chain links TRBV28 with TRBJ2-3; TRBD1 is a possible D gene (6 bases). V lost 0 bases, J lost 0 bases, and 7 bases lay in between. This CDR3 contains 15 residues. Germline CDR1 is MDHEN and CDR2 is SYDVKM. The CDR3 sequence is CASSLWDSSTDTQYF. Written as DNA, the CDR3 is TGTGCCAGCAGTTTATGGGACAGCAGCACAGATACGCAGTATTTT.

The genes are TRBV18 and TRBJ1-1; D ambiguous. The CDR3 has 13 residues. Germline CDR1 KGHSH, CDR2 LQKENI. V shed 4 bases and J shed 5 bases, with 11 bases lying between them. For the CDR3, the DNA is TGTGCCAGCTCACAGACACGTTCGACTGAAGCTTTCTTT. It specifies CASSQTRSTEAFF.

On this clone: A read error may produce the germline difference seen at one junction end. The chain recombines TRBV2 with TRBJ1-1; D call uncertain. From germline, CDR1 is SNHLY and CDR2 FYNNEI. The CDR3 spans 12 residues. The CDR3 region is CASGLVSTRLAF. The CDR3 DNA is TGTGCCAGTGGATTGGTTTCCACCAGGTTGGCCTTT. The variable domain in full, completed from reference TRBV2 and TRBJ1-1, reads EPEVTQTPSHQVTQMGQEVILRCVPISNHLYFYWYRQILGQKVEFLVSFYNNEISEKSEIFDDQFSVERPDGSNFTLKIRSTKLEDSAMYFCASGLVSTRLAFGQGTRLTVV.

This rearrangement joins TRBV7-9 to TRBJ2-5; a possible D gene is TRBD1 (6 bases). CDR1 SEHNR and CDR2 FQNEAQ come from the germline V gene (reference sequence). V was trimmed by 5 bases and J by 4 bases, leaving 17 bases between them. The CDR3 loop spans 15 amino acids. The CDR3 protein is CASSPSQGLVETQYF. The CDR3 DNA reads as TGTGCCAGCAGCCCGAGCCAGGGGCTGGTAGAGACCCAGTACTTC.

This rearrangement joins TRBV29-1 to TRBJ1-1, with 10 bases lining up with TRBD1. Germline trimming cut 1 base from V and 8 bases from J; bases unmatched to any gene: 10. Germline V lookup: CDR1 SQVTM, CDR2 ANQGSEA. CDR3 length: 15 amino acids. Here the CDR3 DNA reads TGCAGCGTTGAAGGGGTCCGACAGGGGGCTTCGGAAGCTTTCTTT. This encodes CSVEGVRQGASEAFF.

The gene calls are TRBV27 and TRBJ2-7; D possibly corresponds to TRBD2 (5 bases). The CDR3 sequence is 12 residues long. With 5 bases removed from V and 6 bases from J, the gap between germline ends came to 11 bases. Germline CDR1 and CDR2: MNHEY and SMNVEV (reference sequence). CDR3 residues: CASSRDWGEQYF. The CDR3 bases are TGTGCCAGCAGTCGGGATTGGGGCGAGCAGTACTTC.

V is TRBV28 and J is TRBJ1-2; D gene unclear. CDR3 length: 14 amino acids. The germline CDR1 and CDR2 sequences are MDHEN and SYDVKM. V lost 2 bases and J 4 bases, leaving 11 bases between the germline ends. CDR3 sequence reads: CASSLTTEIYGYTF. The DNA of the CDR3 is TGTGCCAGCAGTTTAACAACAGAGATCTATGGCTACACCTTC.